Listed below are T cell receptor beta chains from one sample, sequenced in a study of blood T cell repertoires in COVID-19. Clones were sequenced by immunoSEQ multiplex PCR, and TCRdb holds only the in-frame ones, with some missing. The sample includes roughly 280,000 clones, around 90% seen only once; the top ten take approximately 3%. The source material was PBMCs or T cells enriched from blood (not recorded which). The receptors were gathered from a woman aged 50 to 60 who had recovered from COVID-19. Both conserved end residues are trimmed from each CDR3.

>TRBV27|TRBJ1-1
ASSTGGAYTEAF
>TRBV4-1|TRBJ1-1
ASSPIRGTNTEAF
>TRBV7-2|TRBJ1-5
ASSPQGAINQPQH
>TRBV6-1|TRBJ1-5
ASSDTSMNQPQH
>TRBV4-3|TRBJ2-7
ASSQQFTGTGRTYEQY
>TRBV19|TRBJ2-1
ASSTGLITYNEQF
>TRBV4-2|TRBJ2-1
ASSPSGSYSYNEQF
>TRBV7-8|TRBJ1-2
ASSPDSINYGYT
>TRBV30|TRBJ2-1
AWTSGPLNEQF
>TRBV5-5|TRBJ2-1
ASREDSSYNEQF
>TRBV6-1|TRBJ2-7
ASSEASQTTRQY
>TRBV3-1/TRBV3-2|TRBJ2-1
ASSQTSGTSPDEQF
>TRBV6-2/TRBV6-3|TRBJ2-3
ASSYGTSGSPDTQY
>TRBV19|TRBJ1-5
ASSTPGPQH
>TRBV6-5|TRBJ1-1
ATIPLRGTTEAF
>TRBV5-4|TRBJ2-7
ASSRGRGPYEQY
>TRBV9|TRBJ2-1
ASSVARLAGSYNEQF
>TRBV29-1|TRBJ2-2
SVAGSWNTGELF
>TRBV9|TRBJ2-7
ASSVGTSGSFYEQY
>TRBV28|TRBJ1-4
ASLGGGNEKLF
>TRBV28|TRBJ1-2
ASSLDGTVKGYT
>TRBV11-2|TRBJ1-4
ASSSYTLSTNEKLF
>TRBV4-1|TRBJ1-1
ASSQRDGGFRITEAF
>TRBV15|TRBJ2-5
ATSRDFQETQY
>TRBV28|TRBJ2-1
ASSLYSLAGRYNEQF
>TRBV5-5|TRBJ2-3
ASKTGFSTDTQY
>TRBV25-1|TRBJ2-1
ASSDSKGARNEQF
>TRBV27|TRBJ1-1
ASSLTGVYTEAF
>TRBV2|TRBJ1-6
ASSARQGGTLH
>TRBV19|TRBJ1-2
ASSYRAYGYT
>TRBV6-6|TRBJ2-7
ASSTSPGTGGLEQY
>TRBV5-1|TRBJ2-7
ASSFVSGGSEQY
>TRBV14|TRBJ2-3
ASSPLLGAKSSTDTQY
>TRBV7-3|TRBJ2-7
ASSLDRGYEQY
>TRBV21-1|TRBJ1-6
ASSKSGTYNSPLH
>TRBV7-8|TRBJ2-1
ASSPRTSGSVSYNEQF
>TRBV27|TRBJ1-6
ASSTTTGSPLH
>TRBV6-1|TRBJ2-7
ASSERQGARDEQY
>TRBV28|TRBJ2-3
ASRTEARGTDTQY